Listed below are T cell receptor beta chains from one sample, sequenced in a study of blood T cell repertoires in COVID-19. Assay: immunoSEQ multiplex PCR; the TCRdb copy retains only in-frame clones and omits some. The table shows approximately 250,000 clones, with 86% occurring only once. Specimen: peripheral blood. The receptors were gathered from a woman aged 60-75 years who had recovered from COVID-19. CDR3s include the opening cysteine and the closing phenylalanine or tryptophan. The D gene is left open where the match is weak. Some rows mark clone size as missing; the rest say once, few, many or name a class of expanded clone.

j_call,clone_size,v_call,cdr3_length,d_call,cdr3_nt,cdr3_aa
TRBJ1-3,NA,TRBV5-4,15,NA,TGTGCCAGCAGCCCCCGCCCAGGTTCTGGAAACACCATATATTTT,CASSPRPGSGNTIYF
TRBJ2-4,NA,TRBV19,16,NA,TGTGCCAGTAGTATTCGGCAGACTAATAGTGAAAACATTCAGTACTTC,CASSIRQTNSENIQYF
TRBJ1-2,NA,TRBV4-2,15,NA,TGTGCCAGCAGCACCCGACAGAGCAGTGCCAATGGCTACACCTTC,CASSTRQSSANGYTF
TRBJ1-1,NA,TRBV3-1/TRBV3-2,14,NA,TGTGCCAGCAGCCAAGTTCAGGGGTTCACTGAAGCTTTCTTT,CASSQVQGFTEAFF
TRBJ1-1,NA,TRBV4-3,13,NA,TGCGCCAGCAGCCAAGAATCAGGGCTTGAAGCTTTCTTT,CASSQESGLEAFF
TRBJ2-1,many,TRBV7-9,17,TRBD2,TGTGCCAGCAGCTTAGAGAGGTGGCGGGGGGGCCCCAATGAGCAGTTCTTC,CASSLERWRGGPNEQFF
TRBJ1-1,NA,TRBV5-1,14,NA,TGCGCCAGCAGCCTGTTCCCTCGGGGCACTGAAGCTTTCTTT,CASSLFPRGTEAFF
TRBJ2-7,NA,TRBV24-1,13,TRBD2,TGTGCCACCAGTGGACGGGGGGGCTACGAGCAGTACTTC,CATSGRGGYEQYF
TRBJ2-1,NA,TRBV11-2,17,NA,TGTGCCAGCAGCTTGCGGAGTTCCCGCGGGCGGGCCCATGAGCAGTTCTTC,CASSLRSSRGRAHEQFF
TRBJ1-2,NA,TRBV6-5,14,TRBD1,TGTGCCAGCAGCCTTCAGGGGGCCGACTATGGCTACACCTTC,CASSLQGADYGYTF
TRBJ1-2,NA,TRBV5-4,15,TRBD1,TGTGCCAGCAGCCCGTCCCGGGACAGTGCCTATGGCTACACCTTC,CASSPSRDSAYGYTF
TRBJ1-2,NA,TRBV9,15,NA,TGTGCCAGCAGCGTAGACAGGGAAAACGGTTATGGCTACACCTTC,CASSVDRENGYGYTF
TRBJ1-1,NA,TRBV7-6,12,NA,TGTGCCAGCAGTAGCCGGGGAATTGAAGCTTTCTTT,CASSSRGIEAFF
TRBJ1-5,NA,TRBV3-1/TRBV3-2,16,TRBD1,TGTGCCAGCAGCCAAAGAGGACAGGGGATTCTTCAGCCCCAGCATTTT,CASSQRGQGILQPQHF
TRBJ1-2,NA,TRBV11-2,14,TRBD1,TGTGCCAGCAGCCCGGCAGGGGGCGTAGGGGTCTCGACTTTC,CASSPAGGVGVSTF
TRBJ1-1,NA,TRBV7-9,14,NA,TGTGCCAGCCACGCATGGACAGAGAACACTGAAGCTTTCTTT,CASHAWTENTEAFF
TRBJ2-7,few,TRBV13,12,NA,TGTGCCAGCAGCTACCTAGTGGAAGAGCAGTACTTC,CASSYLVEEQYF